Each of the 7 T cell receptor beta chains below was sequenced from the same sample in a study of Ad26.COV2.S vaccination and SARS-CoV-2 variants. Some clones are missing from TCRdb's copy, which holds only in-frame ones; the method was immunoSEQ multiplex PCR. The profile shows tens of thousands of clones, about four fifths of them singletons. The sequencing here drew on peripheral blood, taken after recovery from COVID-19. The receptors shown here come from a human donor who had recovered from COVID-19.

V gene TRBV5-4 combines with J gene TRBJ2-2; 8 bases line up with TRBD1. Germline CDR1 is SGHNT and CDR2 is YYREEE (reference sequence). The CDR3 loop spans 16 amino acids. With 3 bases clipped from V and 3 bases from J, the junction kept 7 bases outside the gene matches. Written as DNA, the CDR3 is TGTGCCAGCAGCTCAGGGGGCGCGTCGGACACCGGGGAGCTGTTTTTT. This sequence encodes CASSSGGASDTGELFF.

The V and J genes are TRBV15 and TRBJ1-2; possibly TRBD1 for D (5 bases). The V and J ends lost 1 base and 3 bases respectively, with 15 bases between them. Germline CDR1 LNHNV, CDR2 YYDKDF (reference sequence). This CDR3 is 16 amino acids long. The CDR3 here is CATSRAQAKEDYGYTF. The CDR3 DNA is TGTGCCACCAGCAGAGCACAGGCTAAAGAAGACTATGGCTACACCTTC.

The chain is built from TRBV28 and TRBJ1-1; D ambiguous. The germline CDR1 and CDR2 sequences are MDHEN and SYDVKM. Trimming removed 6 bases at V and 0 bases at J, with 8 bases between. This CDR3 has 13 amino acids. The chain's CDR3 is CASSQIMNTEAFF. The CDR3 nucleotides read TGTGCCAGCAGCCAGATAATGAACACTGAAGCTTTCTTT.

The J gene is TRBJ1-1, the V gene TRBV6-5; 7 positions agree with TRBD1. The CDR3 contains 14 residues. V lost 2 bases to trimming and J lost 4 bases; unmatched junction nucleotides: 4. CDR1 and CDR2 from the germline V gene are MNHEY and SVGAGI. This chain's CDR3 is CASSYTGQPTEAFF. Here the CDR3 DNA reads TGTGCCAGCAGTTACACGGGACAGCCCACTGAAGCTTTCTTT.

The chain uses TRBV10-3 and TRBJ1-1; perhaps TRBD1 as D (5 bases). The ends were cut back, 8 bases at V and 0 bases at J, with 13 bases in the middle. Per the germline V gene, CDR1 is ENHRY and CDR2 is SYGVKD. The CDR3 covers 14 residues. CDR3 region: CAIYDRRMNTEAFF. CDR3 bases: TGTGCCATCTATGACAGACGGATGAACACTGAAGCTTTCTTT.

As DNA, the CDR3 is TGTGCCAGCAGCCAAGATGCCAACAGCCCCTACGAGCAGTACTTC. This encodes CASSQDANSPYEQYF. The rearrangement joins TRBV3-1 (or the pseudogene TRBV3-2) to TRBJ2-7; no definite D call. Germline CDR1 reads LGHDT; CDR2 reads YNNKEL (reference sequence). CDR3 length: 15 residues. The ends were cut back, 0 bases at V and 2 bases at J, with 11 bases in the middle.

This chain connects TRBV6-6 to TRBJ1-2; 9 bases are a match to TRBD1. In germline, CDR1 is MNHNY, CDR2 SVGAGI (reference sequence). The CDR3 runs to 15 residues. J gave up 4 bases and V 4 bases, and 7 bases lay outside the gene matches. This CDR3 is CASSSRTGEGYGYTF. DNA of the CDR3: TGTGCCAGCAGTTCCCGGACAGGGGAGGGCTATGGCTACACCTTC.